Listed here are 8 T cell receptor beta chains from one sample, sequenced in a study of T-cell memory formation after mild COVID-19. Each CDR3 protein gets one entry after TCRdb re-called the 5' RACE reads with MiXCR. The sample holds about 390,000 distinct CDR3 sequences, 21% seen once. Sequences were obtained from PBMCs or a T cell subset sorted from them (not recorded which). All receptors come from an adult woman who had mild COVID-19 (a few samples of this study predate the infection). Cell type and time point are not known.

This clonotype was seen only a few times. V gene TRBV4-1 combines with J gene TRBJ1-3, with D unclear. Germline V gene data show CDR1 as MGHRA and CDR2 as YSYEKL. The CDR3 contains 16 residues. Trimming removed 1 base from V and 4 bases from J, with 14 bases in between. CDR3 bases: TGCGCCAGCAGCCAAGTGGCGGCCCTCGGGGGAAACACCATATATTTT. It codes for CASSQVAALGGNTIYF.

The rearrangement joins TRBV7-9 to TRBJ2-3; 11 positions agree with TRBD2. From germline, CDR1 is SEHNR and CDR2 FQNEAQ (reference sequence). This CDR3 region has 15 residues. With V trimmed by 6 bases and J by 4 bases, 6 bases remained unmatched. CDR3 bases: TGTGCCAGCAGTCCAACTAGCGGGAGAGCAGATACGCAGTATTTT. It is translated as CASSPTSGRADTQYF.

This clonotype was seen a handful of times. This CDR3 is CASSPSGGDYEQYF. CDR3 nucleotide sequence: TGTGCCAGTAGTCCTAGCGGGGGAGACTACGAGCAGTACTTC. This chain connects TRBV19 to TRBJ2-7; 10 bases are a match to TRBD2. V shed 5 bases and J 3 bases; nucleotides not matched to a gene: 4. Germline CDR1 and CDR2: LNHDA and SQIVND (reference sequence). This CDR3 contains 14 residues.

The genes are TRBV11-3 and TRBJ1-1; 7 bases are a match to TRBD1. Germline CDR1 and CDR2: SGHNT and YENEEA. V shed 3 bases, J shed 5 bases, and the junction held 3 bases outside the gene matches. The CDR3 extends over 13 amino acids. This CDR3 reads CASSFTGATEAFF. CDR3 sequence (DNA): TGTGCCAGCAGCTTCACAGGGGCAACTGAAGCTTTCTTT.

This clonotype was recorded at least ten times. The J gene is TRBJ2-3, the V gene TRBV4-2; unclear D gene. CDR1 and CDR2 from the germline V gene are LGHNA and YNFKEQ. V lost 1 base and J 2 bases, leaving 10 bases between the germline ends. The CDR3 has 15 amino acids. The CDR3 DNA reads TGTGCCAGCAGCCAAGGGGCACGGCACACAGATACGCAGTATTTT. Amino acids: CASSQGARHTDTQYF.

This clonotype was counted a few times. The chain links TRBV12-3 or TRBV12-4 to TRBJ1-2; 11 bases align to TRBD1. This CDR3 contains 19 residues. With 2 bases clipped from V and 0 bases from J, the junction kept 11 bases outside the gene matches. This CDR3 is CASSLSLWDRGEANYGYTF. The CDR3 DNA reads as TGTGCCAGCAGTTTAAGTTTGTGGGACAGGGGGGAAGCTAACTATGGCTACACCTTC.

The genes are TRBV5-1 and TRBJ2-1; maybe TRBD2 (5 bases). The CDR3 loop spans 13 amino acids. CDR1 and CDR2 (germline): SGHRS, YFSETQ. V was clipped by 3 bases and J by 9 bases, with 13 bases between them. CDR3 in amino acids: CASSSLTGSEQFF. Written as DNA, the CDR3 is TGCGCCAGCAGCTCGCTCACGGGGAGTGAGCAGTTCTTC.

The DNA for the CDR3 is TGCGCCAGCAGCTTTCAGGCAGGCGAAGTTCTGAACACTGAAGCTTTCTTT. Protein product: CASSFQAGEVLNTEAFF. The rearrangement uses TRBV5-1 and TRBJ1-1, with D unclear. The CDR3 is 17 residues long. Germline V gives CDR1 SGHRS, CDR2 YFSETQ. V shed 2 bases and J shed 0 bases, with 17 bases lying between them.